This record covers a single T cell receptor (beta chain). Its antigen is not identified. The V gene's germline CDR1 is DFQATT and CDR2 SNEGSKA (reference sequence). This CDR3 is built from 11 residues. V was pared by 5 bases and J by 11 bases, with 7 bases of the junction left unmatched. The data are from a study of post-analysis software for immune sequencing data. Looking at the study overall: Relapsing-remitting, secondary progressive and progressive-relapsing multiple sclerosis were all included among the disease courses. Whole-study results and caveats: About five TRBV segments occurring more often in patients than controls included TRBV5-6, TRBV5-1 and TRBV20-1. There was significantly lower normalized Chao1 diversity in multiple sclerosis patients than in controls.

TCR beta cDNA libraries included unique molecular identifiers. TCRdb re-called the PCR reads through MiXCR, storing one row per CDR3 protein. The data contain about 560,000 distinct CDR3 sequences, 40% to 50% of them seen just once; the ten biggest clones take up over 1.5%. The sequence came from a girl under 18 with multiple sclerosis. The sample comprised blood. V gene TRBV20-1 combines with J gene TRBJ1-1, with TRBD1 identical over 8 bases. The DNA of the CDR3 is TGCAGTGCTTTGACAGGGGATTATGCTTTCTTT. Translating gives CSALTGDYAFF.